These 24 T cell receptor beta chains share one sample of origin, sequenced in a study of shared clonotypes between healthy human individuals. Sequenced by immunoSEQ multiplex PCR; TCRdb stores in-frame clones only, minus some. This table holds 640,000 or so clones, 55% to 75% found once. Material: memory CD4+ T cells sorted from blood. Subset described: CD45RA-negative fraction. The receptors here all came from a woman in her thirties in good health.

The chain has TRBV29-1 and TRBJ2-4; TRBD1 might be the D (6 bases). V was pared by 3 bases and J by 4 bases, with 13 bases between. CDR1 and CDR2 from the germline V gene are SQVTM and ANQGSEA. This CDR3 is built from 14 residues. The CDR3 sequence: CSVEARDTKNIQYF. The CDR3 bases are TGCAGCGTTGAGGCCCGGGACACTAAAAACATTCAGTACTTC.

This clone was counted only a few times. The chain has TRBV25-1 and TRBJ2-7; 8 bases are shared with TRBD2. This CDR3 contains 13 residues. V lost 4 bases to trimming and J lost 3 bases; unmatched junction nucleotides: 2. Germline values: CDR1 MGHDK, CDR2 SYGVNS. CDR3 region: CASSAGGGYEQYF. Written as DNA, the CDR3 is TGTGCCAGCAGTGCGGGGGGGGGCTACGAGCAGTACTTC.

The V call is TRBV28, the J call TRBJ1-5; 8 nucleotides agree with TRBD1. There are 15 residues in the CDR3. From germline, CDR1 is MDHEN and CDR2 SYDVKM. With 6 bases clipped from V and 2 bases from J, the junction kept 6 bases outside the gene matches. This CDR3 reads CASRKTGVGNQPQHF. CDR3 nucleotide sequence: TGTGCCAGCAGGAAGACAGGGGTCGGCAATCAGCCCCAGCATTTT.

The rearrangement joins TRBV9 to TRBJ2-1; possibly TRBD2 for D (6 bases). The length of the CDR3 is 16 residues. Germline CDR1 and CDR2: SGDLS and YYNGEE. V was clipped by 3 bases and J by 6 bases, with 19 bases between them. CDR3 protein: CASSASSVRGPNEQFF. The DNA of the CDR3 is TGTGCCAGCAGCGCCTCTAGCGTTCGAGGTCCCAATGAGCAGTTCTTC.

The J gene is TRBJ2-1, the V gene TRBV6-5; 11 nucleotides line up with TRBD2. The junction had 7 bases not matched to a gene; V was cut back by 2 bases and J by 10 bases. CDR3 length: 15 amino acids. CDR1 and CDR2 from the germline V gene are MNHEY and SVGAGI. This chain's CDR3 is CASSYLSGRVWEQFF. Here the CDR3 DNA reads TGTGCCAGCAGTTACCTTAGCGGGAGGGTCTGGGAGCAGTTCTTC.

This chain connects TRBV5-1 to TRBJ2-2; D gene uncertain. CDR3 length: 15 amino acids. Germline CDR1 and CDR2: SGHRS and YFSETQ. V was cut by 5 bases and J by 4 bases, with 15 bases left in between. In nucleotides, the CDR3 is TGCGCCAGCAGACCCGTTCAAGGTAGCACCGGGGAGCTGTTTTTT. Protein product: CASRPVQGSTGELFF.

The rearrangement uses TRBV27 and TRBJ1-2; weak D call: TRBD1 (6 bases). V was shortened by 4 bases and J by 6 bases, with 15 bases between the two germline ends. In germline, CDR1 is MNHEY, CDR2 SMNVEV (reference sequence). CDR3 length equals 14 residues. This CDR3 is CASSSTGRGNGYTF. DNA for the CDR3: TGTGCCAGCAGTTCAACAGGGAGGGGAAATGGCTACACCTTC.

The chain links TRBV27 to TRBJ2-7; 9 nucleotides match TRBD1. The germline V gene encodes CDR1 MNHEY and CDR2 SMNVEV (reference sequence). The CDR3 covers 15 residues. The J segment lost 7 bases and the V segment lost 8 bases, leaving 15 bases of the junction unmatched. The CDR3 is CASRSSGTGFWEQYF. The CDR3 DNA reads as TGTGCCAGCCGCTCATCCGGGACAGGGTTTTGGGAGCAGTACTTC.

The chain combines TRBV5-8 with TRBJ1-2; D unresolved. Germline V gene lookup returns CDR1 SGHTS and CDR2 YDEGEE. The CDR3 covers 15 residues. Trimming took 0 bases from V and 4 from J, leaving 13 bases between them. In nucleotides, the CDR3 is TGTGCCAGCAGCTTGGTTGGAACAGTCAGCTATGGCTACACCTTC. This translates into CASSLVGTVSYGYTF. The full variable domain, completed using reference TRBV5-8 and TRBJ1-2, is EAGVTQSPTHLIKTRGQQATLRCSPISGHTSVYWYQQALGLGLQFLLWYDEGEERNRGNFPPRFSGRQFPNYSSELNVNALELEDSALYLCASSLVGTVSYGYTFGSGTRLTVV.

About this clone itself: Other DNA sequences of this sample code for an identical CDR3. The chain has TRBV5-1 and TRBJ2-1; 8 bases agree with TRBD2. The ends lost 1 base at V and 0 bases at J; junction bases unmatched: 0. Germline assignment: CDR1 SGHRS and CDR2 YFSETQ. The CDR3 has 15 amino acids. The CDR3 sequence: CASSLTSGSYNEQFF. In DNA form, the CDR3 reads TGCGCCAGCAGCTTGACTAGCGGCTCCTACAATGAGCAGTTCTTC.

The V gene is TRBV2, the J gene TRBJ1-2, with TRBD1 as a possible D gene (5 bases). The CDR3 length is 14 residues. CDR1 is SNHLY and CDR2 is FYNNEI in the germline V gene. The V and J ends lost 6 bases and 0 bases respectively, with 11 bases between them. The CDR3 region is CASRGTFTNYGYTF. In DNA form, the CDR3 reads TGTGCCAGCAGAGGGACGTTTACTAACTATGGCTACACCTTC.

The V and J genes are TRBV28 and TRBJ2-1; D is undetermined. V lost 0 bases, J lost 0 bases, and 6 bases lay in between. CDR3 size: 15 residues. CDR1 and CDR2 from the germline V gene are MDHEN and SYDVKM. The CDR3 nucleotides are TGTGCCAGCAGTTTATGGGGGATCTCCTACAATGAGCAGTTCTTC. It specifies CASSLWGISYNEQFF.

The CDR3 DNA is TGTGCCAGCAGCCACGACGACAGACCGAAAGAGACCCAGTACTTC. Protein: CASSHDDRPKETQYF. V usage is TRBV4-2 and J usage is TRBJ2-5; D perhaps matches TRBD1 (5 bases). The germline V gene encodes CDR1 LGHNA and CDR2 YNFKEQ. This CDR3 has 15 amino acids. Trimming removed 3 bases at V and 3 bases at J, with 14 bases between.

The CDR3 spells CASSPDRGVYGYTF. For the CDR3, the DNA is TGTGCCAGTAGTCCGGACAGGGGGGTCTATGGCTACACCTTC. The chain has TRBV19 and TRBJ1-2; 10 bases line up with TRBD1. V shed 5 bases and J 4 bases; nucleotides not matched to a gene: 4. CDR3 size: 14 residues. In germline, CDR1 is LNHDA, CDR2 SQIVND (reference sequence).

The sample holds a few counts of this clone. The chain joins TRBV18 to TRBJ1-3, with D unresolved. The CDR3 is 17 residues long. CDR1 and CDR2 (germline): KGHSH, LQKENI. Trimming left V 1 base short and J 0 bases short, with 13 bases between. In DNA, the CDR3 is TGTGCCAGCTCACCACGGAAACTTTCGAGCTCTGGAAACACCATATATTTT. Protein: CASSPRKLSSSGNTIYF. The full variable domain, its missing parts supplied by reference TRBV18 and TRBJ1-3, is NAGVMQNPRHLVRRRGQEARLRCSPMKGHSHVYWYRQLPEEGLKFMVYLQKENIIDESGMPKERFSAEFPKEGPSILRIQQVVRGDSAAYFCASSPRKLSSSGNTIYFGEGSWLTVV.

This sequence joins TRBV5-8 and TRBJ2-1; D call uncertain. CDR3 size: 14 residues. Germline-derived CDR1 and CDR2 are SGHTS and YDEGEE. V shed 0 bases and J shed 6 bases, with 10 bases lying between them. CDR3 coding DNA: TGTGCCAGCAGCTTGGCTGGGCTGGTCAATGAGCAGTTCTTC. The encoded protein is CASSLAGLVNEQFF.

This clone was seen just once. V usage is TRBV5-1 and J usage is TRBJ2-2; either TRBD1 or TRBD2 may supply D (6 bases each). Deletions cut 1 base from V and 4 bases from J, with 11 bases between. The V gene's germline CDR1 is SGHRS and CDR2 YFSETQ. This CDR3 comprises 15 residues. CDR3 residues: CASSLKEGGTGELFF. In DNA form, the CDR3 reads TGCGCCAGCAGCTTGAAGGAGGGGGGCACCGGGGAGCTGTTTTTT.

This chain joins TRBV5-1 and TRBJ2-1; D not resolved. Trimming cost V 0 bases and J 6 bases, with 7 bases left between them. Germline CDR1 is SGHRS and CDR2 is YFSETQ. The CDR3 runs to 13 residues. CDR3 nucleotides: TGCGCCAGCAGCTTGGGGGTCGGCAATGAGCAGTTCTTC. This codes for CASSLGVGNEQFF.

This clone was counted a few times. The chain has TRBV11-3 and TRBJ2-2, with 13 bases matching TRBD2. The CDR3 runs 15 residues. Unmatched junction bases numbered 4, after V lost 4 bases and J lost 8 bases. Germline loops: CDR1 SGHNT, CDR2 YENEEA. The DNA for the CDR3 is TGTGCCAGCAGCTCCGGGACTAGCGGGACTGGGGAGCTGTTTTTT. As protein: CASSSGTSGTGELFF.

This chain joins TRBV28 and TRBJ2-6, with D perhaps TRBD1 (5 bases). The CDR3 contains 15 residues. Germline V lookup: CDR1 MDHEN, CDR2 SYDVKM. Between the trimmed V and J ends, which lost 7 bases and 0 bases, there was a span of 10 bases. The DNA for the CDR3 is TGTGCCAGCATAGCAAGGGGCTCTGGGGCCAACGTCCTGACTTTC. This translates into CASIARGSGANVLTF.

V is TRBV5-4 and J is TRBJ2-1; TRBD1 might be the D (5 bases). Germline CDR1 reads SGHNT; CDR2 reads YYREEE (reference sequence). The CDR3 totals 13 residues. V was clipped by 1 base and J by 4 bases, with 6 bases between them. The CDR3 here is CASSLPGYNEQFF. The CDR3, as DNA: TGTGCCAGCAGCTTGCCAGGGTACAATGAGCAGTTCTTC.

V gene TRBV11-2 combines with J gene TRBJ1-5; D not certain. Germline V lookup: CDR1 SGHAT, CDR2 FQNNGV. Trimming pared 2 bases from V and 4 bases from J, leaving 6 bases between. This CDR3 comprises 13 residues. The CDR3 reads CASSLTRNQPQHF. The CDR3 nucleotides read TGTGCCAGCAGCTTAACCCGTAATCAGCCCCAGCATTTT.

The gene calls are TRBV7-3 and TRBJ2-5, with a possible D match to TRBD1 (5 bases). CDR3 size: 18 residues. Looked up from germline, CDR1 is SGHTA and CDR2 is FQGTGA. With 5 bases removed from V and 5 bases from J, the gap between germline ends came to 27 bases. The CDR3: CASSLNPPQGLPRETQYF. The DNA of the CDR3 is TGTGCCAGCAGCCTCAATCCCCCCCAGGGCTTACCGCGGGAGACCCAGTACTTC.

The chain combines TRBV27 with TRBJ2-1, with 12 bases that match TRBD2. The CDR3 sequence is 16 residues long. CDR1 is MNHEY, CDR2 SMNVEV, per germline (reference sequence). V lost 0 bases to trimming and J lost 7 bases; unmatched junction nucleotides: 4. The CDR3 loop is CASSLSTSGSGNEQFF. CDR3 nucleotide sequence: TGTGCCAGCAGTTTATCGACTAGCGGGAGTGGAAATGAGCAGTTCTTC.